These 4 T cell receptor beta chains came from one sample sequenced in a study of blood T cell repertoires in COVID-19. Profiling relied on immunoSEQ multiplex PCR, and the TCRdb table lists in-frame clones only, not all of them. The sample includes 52,000 or so clones, about three quarters of them seen just once. Material for sequencing was peripheral blood. The receptors stem from a man aged 50 or older with active or convalescent COVID-19.

Concerning this clone: No DNA is shown, since the ends of the CDR3 on it are uncertain; the CDR3 is the one TCRdb lists. J is TRBJ2-6 and V is TRBV21-1; TRBD2, the table's D call, lacks a check against the DNA. TRBV21-1 is deemed a pseudogene. The CDR3 adds up to 16 amino acids, both ends counted. The CDR3 is CASSNGFGGGANVLTF.

V gene TRBV10-3 combines with J gene TRBJ2-5; 10 positions agree with TRBD2. This CDR3 comprises 15 residues. V trimming: 3 bases; J trimming: 5 bases; junction bases outside the gene matches: 6. Germline V lookup: CDR1 ENHRY, CDR2 SYGVKD. CDR3 sequence (DNA): TGTGCCATCAGTGATACAGCGGGAGGGAGTGAGACCCAGTACTTC. It yields the protein CAISDTAGGSETQYF.

This clone has just a few counts. The chain carries TRBV29-1 and TRBJ1-1, with TRBD1 matching 7 bases. Germline values: CDR1 SQVTM, CDR2 ANQGSEA. The CDR3 spans 13 residues. Trimming took 8 bases from V and 0 from J; bases not matched to a gene: 6. The CDR3, as DNA: TGCAGCAGTGACGGGACAGTGAACACTGAAGCTTTCTTT. Its protein is CSSDGTVNTEAFF.

V gene TRBV12-3 or TRBV12-4 combines with J gene TRBJ2-5; 7 bases match TRBD1. Losses at the gene ends were 3 bases for V and 4 bases for J; bases not matched to a gene: 2. The CDR3 loop spans 13 amino acids. Here the CDR3 reads CASSFNRGETQYF. CDR3 coding DNA: TGTGCCAGCAGTTTCAACAGGGGAGAGACCCAGTACTTC.